The 7 T cell receptor beta chains given below trace back to one sample, sequenced in a study of T cell changes during pregnancy in multiple sclerosis. Only in-frame clones appear in the TCRdb table, and some are missing; sequencing was by immunoSEQ multiplex PCR. Of some 100,000 clones in the sample, approximately 92% are singletons; the top ten hold 2.5% to 3.5%. The sequenced sample was peripheral blood, obtained in the second trimester of pregnancy. The receptors come from a female donor with multiple sclerosis, enrolled in a pregnancy study.

The CDR3 bases are TGTGCCAGCAGTTTGCGGGAGGAACCCGGGGAGCTGTTTTTT. Protein: CASSLREEPGELFF. The chain links TRBV28 to TRBJ2-2; TRBD2 agrees at 8 bases. The V segment lost 3 bases and the J segment 6 bases; nucleotides outside the gene matches: 3. CDR1 and CDR2 from the germline V gene are MDHEN and SYDVKM. The CDR3 extends over 14 amino acids.

This clone showed up just once. The chain combines TRBV23-1 with TRBJ2-1, with 8 bases fitting TRBD2. TRBV23-1 is given ORF status, its function remaining uncertain. The junction had 6 bases not matched to a gene; V was cut back by 1 base and J by 7 bases. CDR3 size: 15 residues. CDR3 protein: CASSQCGTRANEQFF. In DNA, the CDR3 is TGCGCCAGCAGTCAATGCGGGACTAGGGCAAATGAGCAGTTCTTC.

V and J are TRBV25-1 and TRBJ2-5; TRBD2 matches 9 bases. The CDR3 spans 14 residues. CDR1 and CDR2 from the germline V gene are MGHDK and SYGVNS. Trimming at V came to 5 bases and at J to 3 bases, leaving 4 bases not matched to a gene. The CDR3 DNA is TGTGCCAGCAGTATGGCTAGCGGGAAAGAGACCCAGTACTTC. Translating it yields CASSMASGKETQYF.

The V and J genes are TRBV7-9 and TRBJ2-2; D is possibly TRBD2 (5 bases). Germline CDR1 is SEHNR and CDR2 is FQNEAQ (reference sequence). This CDR3 has 13 amino acids. V was clipped by 6 bases and J by 6 bases, with 11 bases between them. CDR3 nucleotide sequence: TGTGCCAGCAGTACAACGGGATCCGGGGAGCTGTTTTTT. This gives the protein CASSTTGSGELFF.

This chain connects TRBV7-8 to TRBJ2-7, with TRBD1 identical over 8 bases. Germline V gene sequence: CDR1 SGHVS, CDR2 FQNEAQ. With V trimmed by 3 bases and J by 0 bases, 10 bases remained unmatched. The CDR3 spans 17 residues. The CDR3 DNA follows: TGTGCCAGCAGCTTCAGAACAACAGGGGGTAGCTCCTACGAGCAGTACTTC. It codes for CASSFRTTGGSSYEQYF.

The V gene is TRBV19, the J gene TRBJ1-5; tentatively, D is TRBD1 (6 bases). The V gene's germline CDR1 is LNHDA and CDR2 SQIVND (reference sequence). This CDR3 region has 12 residues. The germline V and J ends were trimmed by 7 bases and 4 bases, with 8 bases remaining between them. The CDR3 DNA is TGTGCCAGTAACAGGGTTAATCAGCCCCAGCATTTT. It specifies CASNRVNQPQHF.

This chain links TRBV27 with TRBJ2-1; D not certain. Germline CDR1 reads MNHEY; CDR2 reads SMNVEV (reference sequence). The V gene lost 3 bases and the J gene lost 3 bases, with 6 bases spanning the gap. This CDR3 is built from 13 residues. In nucleotides, the CDR3 is TGTGCCAGCAGTTTTACAGACTACAATGAGCAGTTCTTC. This codes for CASSFTDYNEQFF.